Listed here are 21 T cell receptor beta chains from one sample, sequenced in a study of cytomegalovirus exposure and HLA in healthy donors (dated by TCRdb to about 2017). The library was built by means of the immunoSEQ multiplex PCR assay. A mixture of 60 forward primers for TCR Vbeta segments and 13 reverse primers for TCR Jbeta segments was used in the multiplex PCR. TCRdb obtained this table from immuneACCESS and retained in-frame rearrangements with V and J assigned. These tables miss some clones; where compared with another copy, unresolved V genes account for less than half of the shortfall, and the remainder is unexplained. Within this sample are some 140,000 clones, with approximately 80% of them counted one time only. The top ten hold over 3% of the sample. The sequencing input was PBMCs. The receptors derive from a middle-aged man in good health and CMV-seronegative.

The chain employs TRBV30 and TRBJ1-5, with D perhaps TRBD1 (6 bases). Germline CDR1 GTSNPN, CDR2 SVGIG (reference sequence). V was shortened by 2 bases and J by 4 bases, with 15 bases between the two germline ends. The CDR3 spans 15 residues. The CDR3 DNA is TGTGCCTGGAGTAAAACAGGGTTGACGAATCAGCCCCAGCATTTT. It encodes CAWSKTGLTNQPQHF.

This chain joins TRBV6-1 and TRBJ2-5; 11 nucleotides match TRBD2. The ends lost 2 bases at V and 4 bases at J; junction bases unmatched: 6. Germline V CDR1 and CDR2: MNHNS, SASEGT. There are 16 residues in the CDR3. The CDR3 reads CASSELTSGGGETQYF. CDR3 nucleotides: TGTGCCAGCAGTGAACTAACTAGCGGGGGCGGAGAGACCCAGTACTTC.

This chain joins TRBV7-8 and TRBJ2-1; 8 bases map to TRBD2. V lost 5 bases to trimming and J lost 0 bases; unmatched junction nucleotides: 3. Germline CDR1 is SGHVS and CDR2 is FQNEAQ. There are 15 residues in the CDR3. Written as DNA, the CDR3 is TGTGCCAGCAGCGGAGCGGGAGTCTCCTACAATGAGCAGTTCTTC. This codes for CASSGAGVSYNEQFF. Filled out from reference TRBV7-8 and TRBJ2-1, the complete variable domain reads GAGVSQSPRYKVAKRGQDVALRCDPISGHVSLFWYQQALGQGPEFLTYFQNEAQLDKSGLPSDRFFAERPEGSVSTLKIQRTQQEDSAVYLCASSGAGVSYNEQFFGPGTRLTVL.

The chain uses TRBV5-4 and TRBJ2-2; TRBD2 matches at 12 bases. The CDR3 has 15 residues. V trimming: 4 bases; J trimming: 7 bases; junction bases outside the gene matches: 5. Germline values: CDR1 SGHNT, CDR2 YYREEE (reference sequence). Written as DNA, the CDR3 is TGTGCCAGCAGCAGGACTAGCGGGGCGGTCGGGGAGCTGTTTTTT. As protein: CASSRTSGAVGELFF.

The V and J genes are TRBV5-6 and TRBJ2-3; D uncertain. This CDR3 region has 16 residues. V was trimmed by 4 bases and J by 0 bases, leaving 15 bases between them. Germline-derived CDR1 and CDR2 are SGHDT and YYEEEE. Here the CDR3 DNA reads TGTGCCAGCAGCCTGCGTGTGAGCCCCAGCACAGATACGCAGTATTTT. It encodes CASSLRVSPSTDTQYF.

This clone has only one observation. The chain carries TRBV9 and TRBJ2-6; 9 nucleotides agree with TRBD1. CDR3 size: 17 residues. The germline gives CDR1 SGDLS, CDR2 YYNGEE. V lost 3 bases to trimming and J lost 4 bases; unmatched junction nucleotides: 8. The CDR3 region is CASSDRDRASGANVLTF. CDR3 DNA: TGTGCCAGCAGCGACCGGGACAGGGCATCCGGGGCCAACGTCCTGACTTTC.

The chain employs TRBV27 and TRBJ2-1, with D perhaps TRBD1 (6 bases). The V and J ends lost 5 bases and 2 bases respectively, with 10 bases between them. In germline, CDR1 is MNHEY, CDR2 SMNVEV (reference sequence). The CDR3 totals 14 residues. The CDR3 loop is CASSIRGTYNEQFF. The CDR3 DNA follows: TGTGCCAGCAGTATCAGGGGAACCTACAATGAGCAGTTCTTC.

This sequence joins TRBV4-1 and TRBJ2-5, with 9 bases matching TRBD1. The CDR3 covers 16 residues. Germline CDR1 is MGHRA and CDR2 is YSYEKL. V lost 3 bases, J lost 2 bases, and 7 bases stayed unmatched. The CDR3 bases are TGCGCCAGCAGCCACATCCCGGGACAGGGTCAAGAGACCCAGTACTTC. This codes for CASSHIPGQGQETQYF.

The CDR3 nucleotides are TGTGCCAGCACCCTAAGGGACAGGGTAAATCAGCCCCAGCATTTT. This codes for CASTLRDRVNQPQHF. The V gene is TRBV6-5, the J gene TRBJ1-5; 9 nucleotides match TRBD1. V was pared by 7 bases and J by 4 bases, with 8 bases of the junction left unmatched. Per the germline V gene, CDR1 is MNHEY and CDR2 is SVGAGI. The CDR3 runs to 15 residues.

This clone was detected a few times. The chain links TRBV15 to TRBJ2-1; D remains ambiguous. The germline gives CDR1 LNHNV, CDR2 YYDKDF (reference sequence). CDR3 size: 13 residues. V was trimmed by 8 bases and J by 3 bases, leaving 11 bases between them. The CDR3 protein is CATDKTRYNEQFF. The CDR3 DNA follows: TGTGCCACCGACAAGACCCGCTACAATGAGCAGTTCTTC.

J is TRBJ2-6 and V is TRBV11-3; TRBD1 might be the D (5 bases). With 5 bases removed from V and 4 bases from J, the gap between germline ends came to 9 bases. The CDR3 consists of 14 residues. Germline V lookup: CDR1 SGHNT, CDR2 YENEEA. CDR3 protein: CASSPQAGANVLTF. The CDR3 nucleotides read TGTGCCAGCAGCCCACAGGCCGGGGCCAACGTCCTGACTTTC.

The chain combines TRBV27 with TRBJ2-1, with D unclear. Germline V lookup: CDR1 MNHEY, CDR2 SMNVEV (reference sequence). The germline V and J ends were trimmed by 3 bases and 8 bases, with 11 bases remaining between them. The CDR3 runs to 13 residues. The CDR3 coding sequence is TGTGCCAGCAGTTTCCAGGCTTATGATGAGCAGTTCTTC. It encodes CASSFQAYDEQFF.

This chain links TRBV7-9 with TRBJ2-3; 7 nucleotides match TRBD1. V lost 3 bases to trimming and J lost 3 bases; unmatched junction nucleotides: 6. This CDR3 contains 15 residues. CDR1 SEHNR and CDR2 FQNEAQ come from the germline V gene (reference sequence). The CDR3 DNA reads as TGTGCCAGCAGCTTTCCAGGGGGTAGTACAGATACGCAGTATTTT. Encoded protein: CASSFPGGSTDTQYF.

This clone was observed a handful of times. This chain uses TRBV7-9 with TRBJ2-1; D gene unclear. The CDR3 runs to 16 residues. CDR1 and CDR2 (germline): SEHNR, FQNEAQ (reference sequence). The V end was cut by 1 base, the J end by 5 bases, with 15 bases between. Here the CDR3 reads CASSLDSRAEDNEQFF. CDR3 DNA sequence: TGTGCCAGCAGCTTAGACTCTCGCGCCGAAGACAATGAGCAGTTCTTC. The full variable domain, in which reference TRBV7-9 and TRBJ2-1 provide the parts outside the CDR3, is DTGVSQNPRHKITKRGQNVTFRCDPISEHNRLYWYRQTLGQGPEFLTYFQNEAQLEKSRLLSDRFSAERPKGSFSTLEIQRTEQGDSAMYLCASSLDSRAEDNEQFFGPGTRLTVL.

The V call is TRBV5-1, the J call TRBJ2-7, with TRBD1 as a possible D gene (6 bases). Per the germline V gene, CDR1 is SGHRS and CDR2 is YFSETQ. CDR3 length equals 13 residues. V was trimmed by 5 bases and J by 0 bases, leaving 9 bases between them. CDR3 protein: CASRWDTSYEQYF. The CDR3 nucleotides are TGCGCCAGCAGGTGGGACACCTCCTACGAGCAGTACTTC.

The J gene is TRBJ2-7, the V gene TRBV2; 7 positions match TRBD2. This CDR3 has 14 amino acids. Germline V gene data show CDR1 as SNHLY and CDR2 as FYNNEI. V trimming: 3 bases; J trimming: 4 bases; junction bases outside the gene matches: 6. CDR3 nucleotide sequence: TGTGCCAGCAGTGAGTCAGCGGGGTGGTACGAGCAGTACTTC. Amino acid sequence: CASSESAGWYEQYF.

The CDR3 reads CASSYLGVPGANVLTF. The CDR3 nucleotides are TGTGCCAGCAGTTATCTAGGGGTCCCTGGGGCCAACGTCCTGACTTTC. This rearrangement joins TRBV6-5 to TRBJ2-6; D possibly corresponds to TRBD1 (5 bases). V was cut by 3 bases and J by 2 bases, with 11 bases left in between. The CDR3 runs to 16 residues. Germline V lookup: CDR1 MNHEY, CDR2 SVGAGI.

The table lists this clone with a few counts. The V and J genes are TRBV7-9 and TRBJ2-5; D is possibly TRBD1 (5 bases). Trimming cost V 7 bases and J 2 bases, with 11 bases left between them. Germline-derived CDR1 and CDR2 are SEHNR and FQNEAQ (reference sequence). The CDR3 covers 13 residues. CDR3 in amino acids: CASTTGSQETQYF. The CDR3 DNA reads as TGTGCCAGCACCACAGGCTCTCAAGAGACCCAGTACTTC.

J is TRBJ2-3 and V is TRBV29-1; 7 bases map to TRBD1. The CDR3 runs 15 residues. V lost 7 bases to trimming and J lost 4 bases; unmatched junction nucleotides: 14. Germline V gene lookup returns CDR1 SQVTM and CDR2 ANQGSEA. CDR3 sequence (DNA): TGCAGCGCCCTGCCGCCGGGACAGTTCCCAGATACGCAGTATTTT. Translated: CSALPPGQFPDTQYF.

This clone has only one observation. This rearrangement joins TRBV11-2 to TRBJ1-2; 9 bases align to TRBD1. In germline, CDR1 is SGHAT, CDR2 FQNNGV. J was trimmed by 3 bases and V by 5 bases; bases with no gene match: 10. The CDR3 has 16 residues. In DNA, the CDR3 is TGTGCCAGCAGCGACCCCAGGACAGGGGAGTACTATGGCTACACCTTC. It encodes CASSDPRTGEYYGYTF.

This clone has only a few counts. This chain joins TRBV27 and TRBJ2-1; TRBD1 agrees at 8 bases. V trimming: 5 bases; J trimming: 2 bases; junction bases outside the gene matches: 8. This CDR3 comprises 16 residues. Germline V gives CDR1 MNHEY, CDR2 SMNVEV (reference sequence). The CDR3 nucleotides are TGTGCCAGCAGTAACCACAGGGGGTCGACCTACAATGAGCAGTTCTTC. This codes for CASSNHRGSTYNEQFF.